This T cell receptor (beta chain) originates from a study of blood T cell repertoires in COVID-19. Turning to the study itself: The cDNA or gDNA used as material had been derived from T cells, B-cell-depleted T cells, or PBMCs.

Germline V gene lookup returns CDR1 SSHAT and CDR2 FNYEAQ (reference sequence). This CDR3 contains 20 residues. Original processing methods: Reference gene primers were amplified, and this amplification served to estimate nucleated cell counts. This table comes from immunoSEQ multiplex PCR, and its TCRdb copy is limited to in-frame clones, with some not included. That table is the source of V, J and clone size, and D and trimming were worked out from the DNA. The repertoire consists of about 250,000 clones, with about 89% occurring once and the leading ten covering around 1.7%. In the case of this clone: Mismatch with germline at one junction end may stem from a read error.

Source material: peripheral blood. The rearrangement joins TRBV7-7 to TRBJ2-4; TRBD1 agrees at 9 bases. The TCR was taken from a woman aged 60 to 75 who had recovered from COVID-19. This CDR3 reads CASSQGPGQGKGLAKNIQYF. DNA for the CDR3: TGTGCTAGCAGCCAGGGACCGGGACAGGGAAAGGGGCTAGCCAAAAACATTCAGTACTTC.